The sequence of this TCR beta chain was determined in a study of cytomegalovirus exposure and HLA in healthy donors. The J segment lost 4 bases and the V segment lost 0 bases, leaving 10 bases of the junction unmatched. The V gene's germline CDR1 is MGHRA and CDR2 YSYEKL. The CDR3 is 19 amino acids. PCR involved 60 Vbeta and 13 Jbeta primers. Sequencing was performed with immunoSEQ multiplex PCR; in TCRdb, only in-frame clones are kept and a portion is missing. The sample includes more than 100,000 clones, approximately 84% of them seen just once. The receptor's source is a woman between 18 and 29 years old in good health and CMV-seronegative. This chain uses TRBV4-1 with TRBJ1-4; 11 bases align to TRBD1. Sequenced: PBMCs. CDR3 region: CASSQDPPGTGGINEKLFF. As DNA, the CDR3 is TGCGCCAGCAGCCAAGATCCCCCTGGGACAGGGGGTATTAATGAAAAACTGTTTTTT.